This T cell receptor beta chain was observed in a study of blood T cell repertoires in COVID-19. Turning to the study itself: Both acute and convalescent COVID-19 samples were obtained from the United States, Italy and Spain. From T cells, B-cell-depleted T cells, or PBMCs came the material, which was cDNA or gDNA.

The CDR3 sequence is 13 residues long. The V gene's germline CDR1 is SGHRS and CDR2 YFSETQ. Between the trimmed V and J ends, which lost 1 base and 8 bases, there was a span of 12 bases. As originally analysed: Using reference gene primer amplification, nucleated cell counts were estimated. Here immunoSEQ multiplex PCR was the method, and the copy in TCRdb shows in-frame clones only, minus some. From that table come the V and J calls and clone size; the DNA was used to work out D and trimming. The sample lists under 350,000 clones; over 75% were seen once. This TCR was recovered from a woman in her 70s with acute or convalescent COVID-19. The specimen sequenced was peripheral blood. The chain joins TRBV5-1 to TRBJ1-2; the D gene is possibly TRBD1 (6 bases). This CDR3 reads CASSLNRERGYTF. The DNA of the CDR3 is TGCGCCAGCAGCTTGAACAGGGAAAGGGGCTACACCTTC.